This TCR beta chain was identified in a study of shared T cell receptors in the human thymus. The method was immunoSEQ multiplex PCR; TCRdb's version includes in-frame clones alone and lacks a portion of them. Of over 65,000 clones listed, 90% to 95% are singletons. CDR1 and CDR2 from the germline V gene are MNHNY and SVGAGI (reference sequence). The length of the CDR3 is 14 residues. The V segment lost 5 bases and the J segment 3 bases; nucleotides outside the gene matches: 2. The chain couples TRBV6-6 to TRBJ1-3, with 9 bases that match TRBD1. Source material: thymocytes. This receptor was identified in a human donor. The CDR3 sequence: CASSRTGDGNTIYF. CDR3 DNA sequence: TGTGCCAGCAGTCGGACAGGGGATGGAAACACCATATATTTT.